This entry concerns a single T cell receptor beta chain. The antigen remains undetermined. In the same sample, other DNA sequences code for this CDR3. This sample stems from a study of shared clonotypes between healthy human individuals. Study in general: Researchers assigned three CD4 naive, three CD4 memory, two CD8 naive and one CD8 memory plate to each donor. Study-wide findings and caveats: Generally, estimated richness proved larger in naive subsets than it did in memory subsets. The authors expected sequencing depth to affect clonotype sharing among donors.

CDR1 and CDR2 (germline): SGHRS, YFSETQ. V was cut by 5 bases and J by 5 bases, with 7 bases left in between. The CDR3 has 12 amino acids. Source study methods: In the immunoSEQ data, sequences were junction-only and lacked quality scores, so filtering differed. Assay: immunoSEQ multiplex PCR; the TCRdb copy retains only in-frame clones and omits some. That table furnishes V, J and clone size, whereas the DNA furnished D and trimming. Among some 650,000 clones listed, almost 97% were seen once. The clonotype originates from a woman aged 30 to 39 in good health. What was sequenced was naive CD4+ T cells sorted from blood. The subset is: CD45RA+ positively selected. The rearrangement links TRBV5-1 to TRBJ2-2; D remains ambiguous. The CDR3 is CASRLGTGELFF. The CDR3 DNA follows: TGCGCCAGCAGGCTGGGAACCGGGGAGCTGTTTTTT.